This TCR beta chain was recorded in a study of response to subunit inactivated influenza vaccine. Study-level results: Researchers suggested that each seasonal influenza vaccination recruits few new T cells.

In the case of this clonotype: Its specificity is not known.

Each CDR3 protein gets one entry after TCRdb re-called the RT-PCR reads with MiXCR. The sample lists about 500,000 distinct CDR3 sequences, roughly 13% occurring once. The ends were cut back, 0 bases at V and 4 bases at J, with 13 bases in the middle. Per germline, CDR1 SGHRS and CDR2 YFSETQ. This CDR3 comprises 15 residues. The sequenced sample was PBMCs from blood, obtained roughly 48 days after vaccination. The genes are TRBV5-1 and TRBJ2-5; D is perhaps TRBD1 (5 bases). This sequence was found in a man aged 50-59 years who received an inactivated influenza vaccine. This CDR3 reads CASSLAQGSPETQYF. In nucleotides, the CDR3 is TGCGCCAGCAGCTTGGCCCAGGGAAGTCCAGAGACCCAGTACTTC.